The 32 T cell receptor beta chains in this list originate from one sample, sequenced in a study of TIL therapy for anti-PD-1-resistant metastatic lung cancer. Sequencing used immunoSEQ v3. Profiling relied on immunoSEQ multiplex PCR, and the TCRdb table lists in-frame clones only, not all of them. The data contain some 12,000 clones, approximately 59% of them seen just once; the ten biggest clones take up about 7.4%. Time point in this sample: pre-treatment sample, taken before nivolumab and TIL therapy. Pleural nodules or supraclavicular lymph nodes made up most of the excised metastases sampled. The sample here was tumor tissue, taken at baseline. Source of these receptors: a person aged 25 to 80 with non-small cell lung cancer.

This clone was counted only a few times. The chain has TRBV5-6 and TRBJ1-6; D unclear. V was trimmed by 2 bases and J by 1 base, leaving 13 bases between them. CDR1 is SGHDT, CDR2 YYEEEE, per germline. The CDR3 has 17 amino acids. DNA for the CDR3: TGTGCCAGCAGCTTCTGGACTGCTTGGTCCTATAATTCACCCCTCCACTTT. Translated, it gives CASSFWTAWSYNSPLHF.

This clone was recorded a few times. The CDR3 nucleotides are TGTGCCAGCAGCTTATCATGGGGTATGGGGGGGCCAACCTACGAGCAGTACTTC. Translating gives CASSLSWGMGGPTYEQYF. The chain uses TRBV7-2 and TRBJ2-7; perhaps TRBD2 as D (7 bases). The length of the CDR3 is 18 residues. The germline V gene has CDR1 SGHTA and CDR2 FQGNSA. V was pared by 2 bases and J by 2 bases, with 22 bases between. Combining the CDR3 with reference TRBV7-2 and TRBJ2-7 gives the whole variable domain GAGVSQSPSNKVTEKGKDVELRCDPISGHTALYWYRQSLGQGLEFLIYFQGNSAPDKSGLPSDRFSAERTGGSVSTLTIQRTQQEDSAVYLCASSLSWGMGGPTYEQYFGPGTRLTVT.

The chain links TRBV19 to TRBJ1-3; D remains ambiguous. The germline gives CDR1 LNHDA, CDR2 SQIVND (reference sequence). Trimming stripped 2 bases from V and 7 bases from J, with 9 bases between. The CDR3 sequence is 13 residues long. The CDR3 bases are TGTGCCAGTAGTATAAAACCCTGGAACACCATATATTTT. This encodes CASSIKPWNTIYF.

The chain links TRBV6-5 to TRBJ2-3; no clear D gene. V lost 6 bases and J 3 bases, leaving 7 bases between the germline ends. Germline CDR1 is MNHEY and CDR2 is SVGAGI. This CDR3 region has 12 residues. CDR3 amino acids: CASSGATDTQYF. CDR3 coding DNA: TGTGCCAGCAGCGGCGCGACAGATACGCAGTATTTT.

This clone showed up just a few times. This CDR3 is CASSERDQPQHF. As DNA, the CDR3 is TGTGCCAGCAGTGAACGAGATCAGCCCCAGCATTTT. The chain couples TRBV6-1 to TRBJ1-5; D uncertain. Germline loops: CDR1 MNHNS, CDR2 SASEGT. Trimming removed 2 bases at V and 5 bases at J, with 4 bases between. CDR3 length equals 12 residues.

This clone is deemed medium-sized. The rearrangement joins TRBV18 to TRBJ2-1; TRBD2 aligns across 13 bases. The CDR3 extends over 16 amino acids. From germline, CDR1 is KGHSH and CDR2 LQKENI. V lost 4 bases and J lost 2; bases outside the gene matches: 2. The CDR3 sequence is CASSRTSGGPYNEQFF. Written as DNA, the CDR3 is TGTGCCAGCTCACGGACTAGCGGGGGCCCCTACAATGAGCAGTTCTTC.

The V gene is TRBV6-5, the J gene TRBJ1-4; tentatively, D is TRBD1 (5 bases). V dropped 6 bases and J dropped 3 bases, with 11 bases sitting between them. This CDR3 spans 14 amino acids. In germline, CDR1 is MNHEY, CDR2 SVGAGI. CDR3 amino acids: CASSIDRSNEKLFF. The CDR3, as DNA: TGTGCCAGCAGCATAGACAGATCTAATGAAAAACTGTTTTTT.

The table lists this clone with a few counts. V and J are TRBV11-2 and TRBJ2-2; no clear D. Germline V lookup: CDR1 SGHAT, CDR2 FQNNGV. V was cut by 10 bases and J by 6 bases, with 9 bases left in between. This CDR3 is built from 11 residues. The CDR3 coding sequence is TGTGCCATCAGAACGGCCGGGGAGCTGTTTTTT. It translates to CAIRTAGELFF.

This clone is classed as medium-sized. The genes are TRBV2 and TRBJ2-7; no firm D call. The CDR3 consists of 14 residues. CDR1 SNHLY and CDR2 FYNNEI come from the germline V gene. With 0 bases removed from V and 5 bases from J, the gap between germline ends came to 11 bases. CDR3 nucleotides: TGTGCCAGCAGTGAAGCGCTTCGAGTGGACGAGCAGTACTTC. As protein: CASSEALRVDEQYF.

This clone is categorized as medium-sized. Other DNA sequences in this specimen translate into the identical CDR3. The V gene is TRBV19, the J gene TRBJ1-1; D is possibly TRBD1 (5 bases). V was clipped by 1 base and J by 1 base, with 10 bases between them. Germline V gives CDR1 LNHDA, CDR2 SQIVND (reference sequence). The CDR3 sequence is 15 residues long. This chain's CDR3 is CASSIGRGWNTEAFF. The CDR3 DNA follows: TGTGCCAGTAGTATAGGGAGGGGCTGGAACACTGAAGCTTTCTTT.

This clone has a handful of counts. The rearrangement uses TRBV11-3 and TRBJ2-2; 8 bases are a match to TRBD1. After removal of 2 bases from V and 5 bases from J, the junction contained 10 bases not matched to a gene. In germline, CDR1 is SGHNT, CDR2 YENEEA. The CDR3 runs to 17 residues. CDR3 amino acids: CASSLYGAGGSTGELFF. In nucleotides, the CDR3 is TGTGCCAGCAGCTTATACGGGGCAGGGGGCTCAACCGGGGAGCTGTTTTTT.

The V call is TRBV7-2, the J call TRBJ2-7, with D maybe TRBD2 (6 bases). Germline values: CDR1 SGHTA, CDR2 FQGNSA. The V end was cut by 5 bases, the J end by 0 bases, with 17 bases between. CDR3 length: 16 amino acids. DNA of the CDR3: TGTGCCAGCAGCCTAAAAGGGGACTTGAGCTCCTACGAGCAGTACTTC. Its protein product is CASSLKGDLSSYEQYF.

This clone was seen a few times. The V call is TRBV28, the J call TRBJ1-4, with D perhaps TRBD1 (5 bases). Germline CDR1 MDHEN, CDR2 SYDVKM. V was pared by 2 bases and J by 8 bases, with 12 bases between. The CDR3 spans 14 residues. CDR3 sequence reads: CASSLQGEREKLFF. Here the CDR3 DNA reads TGTGCCAGCAGTTTACAGGGAGAGAGGGAAAAACTGTTTTTT.

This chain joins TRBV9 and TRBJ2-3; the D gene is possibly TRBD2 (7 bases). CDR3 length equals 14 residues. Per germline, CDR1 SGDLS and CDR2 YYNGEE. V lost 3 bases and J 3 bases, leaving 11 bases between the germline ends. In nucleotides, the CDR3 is TGTGCCAGCAGCGGAGGGGGGGTGACAGATACGCAGTATTTT. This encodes CASSGGGVTDTQYF. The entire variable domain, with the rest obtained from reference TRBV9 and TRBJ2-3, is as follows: DSGVTQTPKHLITATGQRVTLRCSPRSGDLSVYWYQQSLDQGLQFLIQYYNGEERAKGNILERFSAQQFPDLHSELNLSSLELGDSALYFCASSGGGVTDTQYFGPGTRLTVL.

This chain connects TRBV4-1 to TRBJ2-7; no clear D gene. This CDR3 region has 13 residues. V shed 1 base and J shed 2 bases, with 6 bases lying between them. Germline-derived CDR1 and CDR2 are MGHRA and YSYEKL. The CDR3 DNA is TGCGCCAGCAGCCAAGGGGCCCCCTACGAGCAGTACTTC. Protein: CASSQGAPYEQYF.

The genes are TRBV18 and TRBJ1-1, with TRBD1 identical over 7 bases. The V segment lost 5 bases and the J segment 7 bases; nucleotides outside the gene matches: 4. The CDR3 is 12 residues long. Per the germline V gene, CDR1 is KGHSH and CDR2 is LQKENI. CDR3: CASSVQGIEAFF. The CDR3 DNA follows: TGTGCCAGCTCAGTACAGGGGATTGAAGCTTTCTTT. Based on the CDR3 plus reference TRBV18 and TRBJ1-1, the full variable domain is NAGVMQNPRHLVRRRGQEARLRCSPMKGHSHVYWYRQLPEEGLKFMVYLQKENIIDESGMPKERFSAEFPKEGPSILRIQQVVRGDSAAYFCASSVQGIEAFFGQGTRLTVV.

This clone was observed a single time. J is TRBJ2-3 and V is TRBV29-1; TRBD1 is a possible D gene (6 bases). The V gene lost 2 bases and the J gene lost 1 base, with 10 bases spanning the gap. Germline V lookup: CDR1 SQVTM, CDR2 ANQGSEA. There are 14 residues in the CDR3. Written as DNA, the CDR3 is TGCAGCGTTGAAAAGGACAGCGGCACAGATACGCAGTATTTT. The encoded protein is CSVEKDSGTDTQYF.

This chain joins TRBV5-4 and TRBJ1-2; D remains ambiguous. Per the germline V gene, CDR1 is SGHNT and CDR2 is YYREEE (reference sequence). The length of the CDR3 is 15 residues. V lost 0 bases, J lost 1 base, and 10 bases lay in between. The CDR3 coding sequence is TGTGCCAGCAGCTTGGAGGGTGGACTTAACTATGGCTACACCTTC. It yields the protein CASSLEGGLNYGYTF. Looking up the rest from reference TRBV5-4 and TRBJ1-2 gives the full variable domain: ETGVTQSPTHLIKTRGQQVTLRCSSQSGHNTVSWYQQALGQGPQFIFQYYREEENGRGNFPPRFSGLQFPNYSSELNVNALELDDSALYLCASSLEGGLNYGYTFGSGTRLTVV.

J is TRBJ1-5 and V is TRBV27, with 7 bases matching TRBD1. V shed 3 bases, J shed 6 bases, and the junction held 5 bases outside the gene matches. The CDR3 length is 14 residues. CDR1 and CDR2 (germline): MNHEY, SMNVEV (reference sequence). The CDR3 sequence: CASSFQGGGQPQHF. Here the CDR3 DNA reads TGTGCCAGCAGTTTTCAGGGGGGGGGTCAGCCCCAGCATTTT.

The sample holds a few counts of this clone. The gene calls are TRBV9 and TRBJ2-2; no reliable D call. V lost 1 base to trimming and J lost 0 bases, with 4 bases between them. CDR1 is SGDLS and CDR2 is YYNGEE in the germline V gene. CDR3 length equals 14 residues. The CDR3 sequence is CASSVTSNTGELFF. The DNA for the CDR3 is TGTGCCAGCAGCGTAACCTCGAACACCGGGGAGCTGTTTTTT.

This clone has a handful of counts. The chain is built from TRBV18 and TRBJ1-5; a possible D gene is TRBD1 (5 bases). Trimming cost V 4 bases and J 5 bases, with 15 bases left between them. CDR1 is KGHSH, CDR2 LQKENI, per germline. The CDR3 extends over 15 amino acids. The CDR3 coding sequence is TGTGCCAGCTCACAGTCGAGGGGACGGGATCAGCCCCAGCATTTT. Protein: CASSQSRGRDQPQHF.

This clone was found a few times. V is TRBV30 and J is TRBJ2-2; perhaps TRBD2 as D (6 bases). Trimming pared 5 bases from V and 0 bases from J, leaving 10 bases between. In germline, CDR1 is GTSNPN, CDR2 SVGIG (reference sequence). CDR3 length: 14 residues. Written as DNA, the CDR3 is TGTGCCTGGGAGTGGGGGGCGAACACCGGGGAGCTGTTTTTT. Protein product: CAWEWGANTGELFF.

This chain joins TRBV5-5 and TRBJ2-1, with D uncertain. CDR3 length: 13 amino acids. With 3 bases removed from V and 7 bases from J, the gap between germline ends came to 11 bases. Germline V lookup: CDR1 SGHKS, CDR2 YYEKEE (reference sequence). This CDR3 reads CASSWPGTNEQFF. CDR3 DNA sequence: TGTGCCAGCAGCTGGCCTGGTACAAATGAGCAGTTCTTC.

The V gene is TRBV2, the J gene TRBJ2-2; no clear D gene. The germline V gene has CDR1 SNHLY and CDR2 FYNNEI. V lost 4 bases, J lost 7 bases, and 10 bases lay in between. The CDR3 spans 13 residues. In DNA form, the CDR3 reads TGTGCCAGCAGTGTACTTAGCCGCGGGGAGCTGTTTTTT. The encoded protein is CASSVLSRGELFF.

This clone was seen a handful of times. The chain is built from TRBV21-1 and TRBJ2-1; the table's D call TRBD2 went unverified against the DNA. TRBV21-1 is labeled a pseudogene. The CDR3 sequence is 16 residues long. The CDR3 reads CASSKGQRNSYNEQFF. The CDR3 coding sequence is TGTGCCAGCAGCAAAGGCCAGCGAAATTCCTACAATGAGCAGTTCTTC.

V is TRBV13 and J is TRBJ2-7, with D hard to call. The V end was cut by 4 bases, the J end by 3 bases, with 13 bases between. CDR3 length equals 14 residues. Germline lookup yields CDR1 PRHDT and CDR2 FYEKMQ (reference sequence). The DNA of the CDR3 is TGTGCCAGCAGCTCCTCCCGACTCAACTACGAGCAGTACTTC. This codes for CASSSSRLNYEQYF.

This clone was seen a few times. The DNA for the CDR3 is TGTGCCACCAGCAGAGATCTGGATACTGAAGCTTTCTTT. It encodes CATSRDLDTEAFF. This chain links TRBV15 with TRBJ1-1, with D unclear. Trimming left V 0 bases short and J 5 bases short, with 7 bases between. Germline CDR1 and CDR2: LNHNV and YYDKDF (reference sequence). The CDR3 has 13 amino acids.

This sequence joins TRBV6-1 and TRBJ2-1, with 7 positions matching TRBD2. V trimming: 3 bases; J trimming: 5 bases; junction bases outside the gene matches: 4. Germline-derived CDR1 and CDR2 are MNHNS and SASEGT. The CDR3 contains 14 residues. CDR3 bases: TGTGCCAGCAGTGATAGAGCGGGACACAATGAGCAGTTCTTC. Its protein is CASSDRAGHNEQFF.

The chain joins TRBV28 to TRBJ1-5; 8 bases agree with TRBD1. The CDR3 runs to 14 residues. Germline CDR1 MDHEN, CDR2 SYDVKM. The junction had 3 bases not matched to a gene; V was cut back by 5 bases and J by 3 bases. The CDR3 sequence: CASSQTGDNQPQHF. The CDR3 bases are TGTGCCAGCAGTCAGACAGGGGACAATCAGCCCCAGCATTTT.

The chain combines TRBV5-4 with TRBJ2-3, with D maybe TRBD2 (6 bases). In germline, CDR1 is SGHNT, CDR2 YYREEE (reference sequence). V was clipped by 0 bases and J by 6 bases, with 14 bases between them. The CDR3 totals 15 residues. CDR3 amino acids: CASSLGRRGGDTQYF. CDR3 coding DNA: TGTGCCAGCAGCTTGGGCCGGCGGGGTGGGGATACGCAGTATTTT.

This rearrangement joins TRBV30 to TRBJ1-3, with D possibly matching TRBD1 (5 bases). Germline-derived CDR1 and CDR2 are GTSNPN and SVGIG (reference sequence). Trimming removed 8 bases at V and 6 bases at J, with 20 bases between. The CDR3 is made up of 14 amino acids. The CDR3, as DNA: TGTGCCGGAGAGACTAGGGGAGGACAAAACACCATATATTTT. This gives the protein CAGETRGGQNTIYF.

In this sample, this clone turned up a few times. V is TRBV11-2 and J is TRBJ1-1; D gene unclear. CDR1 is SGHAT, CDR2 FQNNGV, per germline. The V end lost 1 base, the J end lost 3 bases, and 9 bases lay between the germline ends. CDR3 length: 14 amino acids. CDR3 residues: CASSLGYEDTEAFF. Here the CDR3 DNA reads TGTGCCAGCAGCTTAGGTTATGAGGACACTGAAGCTTTCTTT.